This paragraph reports one T cell receptor (beta chain). The data are from a study of blood T cell repertoires in COVID-19. Study information: PBMCs, B-cell-depleted T cells, or T cells provided the cDNA or gDNA that made up the material.

The assay was immunoSEQ multiplex PCR, and TCRdb's table has in-frame clones only and misses some. The data contain under 300,000 clones, about 90% of them seen just once; the ten biggest clones take up 1.9%. Germline lookup yields CDR1 SGHTA and CDR2 FQGNSA. V was pared by 5 bases and J by 2 bases, with 3 bases of the junction left unmatched. The CDR3 totals 14 residues. Allocation to cohorts depended on clinical history reported by the participants. The sample comprised PBMCs or T cells enriched from blood (not recorded which). The V call is TRBV7-2, the J call TRBJ1-5; 7 positions agree with TRBD1. This sequence originates from a woman between 18 and 29 years old who had recovered from COVID-19. The DNA of the CDR3 is TGTGCCAGCAGCACTACAGGGGGCAATCAGCCCCAGCATTTT. Translating gives CASSTTGGNQPQHF.